A single sample gave rise to the 32 T cell receptor beta chains below, sequenced in a study of identical twins. MiXCR was run by TCRdb on the 5' RACE reads, yielding one entry per CDR3 protein. This table has 690,000 or so distinct CDR3 sequences, approximately 6% appearing once. The sample consisted of naive T cells sorted from blood. These receptors came from a man aged 18 to 35 in good health.

This clonotype turned up a few times. The chain recombines TRBV5-1 with TRBJ2-1; 7 nucleotides match TRBD1. Germline V lookup: CDR1 SGHRS, CDR2 YFSETQ. Trimming removed 4 bases from V and 5 bases from J; junction bases left unmatched: 15. CDR3 length: 17 residues. The CDR3 reads CASSPGQGQTLHNEQFF. In nucleotides, the CDR3 is TGCGCCAGCAGCCCGGGCCAGGGACAGACCTTACACAATGAGCAGTTCTTC.

This clonotype was counted ten times or more. The rearrangement uses TRBV12-3 or TRBV12-4 and TRBJ1-1; D ambiguous. Trimming pared 3 bases from V and 7 bases from J, leaving 6 bases between. This CDR3 comprises 11 residues. The CDR3 coding sequence is TGTGCCAGCAGTTTCGGCGGTGAAGCTTTCTTT. Translated: CASSFGGEAFF.

This clonotype was observed a few times. This rearrangement joins TRBV5-5 to TRBJ1-3; 7 bases fit TRBD1. Germline assignment: CDR1 SGHKS and CDR2 YYEKEE (reference sequence). Unmatched junction bases numbered 7, after V lost 7 bases and J lost 0 bases. The CDR3 runs 15 residues. The CDR3 region is CASARQGSSGNTIYF. Here the CDR3 DNA reads TGTGCCAGCGCTCGACAGGGCAGCTCTGGAAACACCATATATTTT.

The chain carries TRBV12-3 or TRBV12-4 and TRBJ2-2, with a weak D call TRBD1 (6 bases). The CDR3 is 18 amino acids. V lost 6 bases to trimming and J lost 2 bases, with 22 bases between them. CDR3 loop: CASRTHEGTKINTGELFF. The DNA of the CDR3 is TGTGCCAGCAGAACCCACGAGGGGACAAAAATAAACACCGGGGAGCTGTTTTTT.

This clonotype was found many times. The chain is built from TRBV7-3 and TRBJ2-3; D gene ambiguous. The germline V gene has CDR1 SGHTA and CDR2 FQGTGA. CDR3 size: 14 residues. Between the trimmed V and J ends, which lost 0 bases and 2 bases, there was a span of 6 bases. The CDR3 DNA is TGTGCCAGCAGCTTAACGTCCCTCACAGATACGCAGTATTTT. Translated: CASSLTSLTDTQYF.

The chain carries TRBV6-2 or TRBV6-3 and TRBJ2-3; 7 positions match TRBD2. Per germline, CDR1 MNHEY and CDR2 SVGEGT. With 2 bases clipped from V and 2 bases from J, the junction kept 4 bases outside the gene matches. The CDR3 sequence is 15 residues long. In DNA form, the CDR3 reads TGTGCCAGCAGTTACGGCCTAGCGGCCACAGATACGCAGTATTTT. Translated, it gives CASSYGLAATDTQYF.

This clonotype was picked up many times. The V and J genes are TRBV12-3 or TRBV12-4 and TRBJ1-5, with D possibly matching TRBD1 (5 bases). This CDR3 comprises 15 residues. The V gene lost 7 bases and the J gene lost 5 bases, with 18 bases spanning the gap. The CDR3 loop reads CASNGGRVEDQPQHF. Written as DNA, the CDR3 is TGTGCCAGCAACGGAGGCAGGGTCGAAGATCAGCCCCAGCATTTT.

The genes are TRBV9 and TRBJ2-5; D perhaps matches TRBD1 (7 bases). Germline V CDR1 and CDR2: SGDLS, YYNGEE. CDR3 length: 16 residues. V lost 3 bases and J 5 bases, leaving 20 bases between the germline ends. The CDR3 loop reads CASSARQGLNVETQYF. Here the CDR3 DNA reads TGTGCCAGCAGCGCTCGACAGGGACTTAATGTCGAGACCCAGTACTTC.

CDR3 in amino acids: CASSLEGMVGRYEQYF. The CDR3 coding sequence is TGTGCCAGCAGTTTAGAGGGAATGGTCGGCAGGTACGAGCAGTACTTC. V is TRBV12-3 or TRBV12-4 and J is TRBJ2-7, with D hard to call. The CDR3 consists of 16 residues. V gave up 1 base and J gave up 4 bases, with 17 bases separating them.

This clonotype occurred many times. This CDR3 is CASSSRTGNYGYTF. The DNA for the CDR3 is TGCGCCAGCAGCTCCCGGACAGGGAACTATGGCTACACCTTC. The chain employs TRBV4-1 and TRBJ1-2; 8 bases are a match to TRBD1. Trimming removed 5 bases from V and 2 bases from J; junction bases left unmatched: 4. Germline CDR1 and CDR2: MGHRA and YSYEKL. CDR3 length equals 14 residues.

The CDR3 sequence: CASSPPGGVIQYF. The CDR3 DNA is TGTGCCAGCTCACCACCGGGGGGTGTTATTCAGTACTTC. The rearrangement links TRBV18 to TRBJ2-4; tentative D call: TRBD2 (6 bases). Germline-derived CDR1 and CDR2 are KGHSH and LQKENI. This CDR3 contains 13 residues. V was clipped by 0 bases and J by 10 bases, with 10 bases between them.

This rearrangement joins TRBV7-9 to TRBJ2-1; D is perhaps TRBD2 (5 bases). There are 13 residues in the CDR3. V shed 7 bases and J shed 5 bases, with 12 bases lying between them. Germline assignment: CDR1 SEHNR and CDR2 FQNEAQ (reference sequence). CDR3 nucleotides: TGTGCCAGCATACGACGGACTGACAATGAGCAGTTCTTC. Translation: CASIRRTDNEQFF.

The CDR3 coding sequence is TGTGCCAGCAGCGACCCTAGGGGGAAGATTGAAGCTTTCTTT. Protein sequence: CASSDPRGKIEAFF. The V and J genes are TRBV11-2 and TRBJ1-1; a weak D match, TRBD1 (6 bases). The V and J ends lost 5 bases and 7 bases respectively, with 17 bases between them. The V gene's germline CDR1 is SGHAT and CDR2 FQNNGV. The length of the CDR3 is 14 residues.

This clonotype was counted ten times or more. The chain has TRBV28 and TRBJ2-1; possibly TRBD1 for D (6 bases). Germline V gives CDR1 MDHEN, CDR2 SYDVKM. Deletions cut 3 bases from V and 4 bases from J, with 25 bases between. There are 19 residues in the CDR3. CDR3 in amino acids: CASSFLPLGQSLRYNEQFF. CDR3 bases: TGTGCCAGCAGTTTTTTGCCCCTTGGACAGTCCCTCCGTTACAATGAGCAGTTCTTC.

The sample holds many counts of this clonotype. The chain recombines TRBV7-2 with TRBJ2-7; D unresolved. This CDR3 comprises 13 residues. CDR1 is SGHTA and CDR2 is FQGNSA in the germline V gene. Deletions cut 2 bases from V and 6 bases from J, with 11 bases between. CDR3 sequence reads: CASSLPPGGEQYF. CDR3 coding DNA: TGTGCCAGCAGCTTACCCCCTGGTGGCGAGCAGTACTTC.

The V gene is TRBV11-1, the J gene TRBJ2-7; D gene unclear. Trimming shortened V by 5 bases and J by 2 bases, and 19 bases separated the two germline ends. CDR1 and CDR2 from the germline V gene are SGHAT and FQDESV (reference sequence). The length of the CDR3 is 16 residues. CDR3 loop: CASSPREYRFPYEQYF. CDR3 bases: TGTGCCAGCAGCCCACGAGAGTATCGATTCCCCTACGAGCAGTACTTC.

This clonotype was seen ten or more times. This sequence joins TRBV7-9 and TRBJ2-2; D is unclear. The ends were cut back, 6 bases at V and 5 bases at J, with 10 bases in the middle. Germline V gene lookup returns CDR1 SEHNR and CDR2 FQNEAQ (reference sequence). The CDR3 extends over 13 amino acids. In DNA form, the CDR3 reads TGTGCCAGCAGACCTAAGGAGACCGGGGAGCTGTTTTTT. Amino acid sequence: CASRPKETGELFF.

The table lists this clonotype with many counts. This chain joins TRBV29-1 and TRBJ1-4; 8 bases match TRBD1. Germline CDR1 is SQVTM and CDR2 is ANQGSEA. V gave up 6 bases and J gave up 8 bases; unmatched junction bases: 8. The CDR3 loop spans 13 amino acids. CDR3 sequence (DNA): TGCAGCGTGGTTGACAGGGGAGAGGAAAAACTGTTTTTT. The encoded protein is CSVVDRGEEKLFF.

This clonotype occurred a few times. The gene calls are TRBV5-1 and TRBJ2-4, with D possibly called TRBD1 or TRBD2 (5 bases each). The CDR3 consists of 14 residues. V lost 4 bases and J lost 4, with 12 bases in between. CDR1 SGHRS and CDR2 YFSETQ come from the germline V gene. The CDR3 DNA is TGCGCCAGCAGCGACGGGACGGTGAAAAACATTCAGTACTTC. Protein: CASSDGTVKNIQYF.

This clonotype was seen at least ten times. The chain has TRBV4-3 and TRBJ2-7, with 13 bases fitting TRBD2. Trimming removed 4 bases from V and 3 bases from J; junction bases left unmatched: 9. This CDR3 spans 17 amino acids. Germline V CDR1 and CDR2: LGHNA, YSLEER. CDR3 nucleotides: TGCGCCAGCAGCCGAGTACTAGCGGGAGGGCCTGTCTACGAGCAGTACTTC. Encoded protein: CASSRVLAGGPVYEQYF.

The table lists this clonotype with a few counts. V and J are TRBV20-1 and TRBJ2-7; D perhaps matches TRBD2 (5 bases). The V end lost 6 bases, the J end lost 1 base, and 28 bases lay between the germline ends. Germline V gives CDR1 DFQATT, CDR2 SNEGSKA (reference sequence). This CDR3 spans 18 amino acids. The CDR3 protein is CSAPGPGNFYSRSYEQYF. CDR3 coding DNA: TGCAGTGCCCCCGGGCCGGGAAATTTCTATTCAAGGTCCTACGAGCAGTACTTC.

This clonotype was seen many times. V gene TRBV3-1 combines with J gene TRBJ2-3; TRBD1 agrees at 8 bases. The CDR3 is 15 amino acids. Per the germline V gene, CDR1 is LGHDT and CDR2 is YNNKEL (reference sequence). J was trimmed by 2 bases and V by 4 bases; bases with no gene match: 5. In DNA, the CDR3 is TGTGCCAGCAGCCGACAGGGGCGAATCACAGATACGCAGTATTTT. Translating it yields CASSRQGRITDTQYF.

This clonotype showed up just a few times. J is TRBJ1-1 and V is TRBV18; 8 bases are shared with TRBD1. With 2 bases clipped from V and 4 bases from J, the junction kept 18 bases outside the gene matches. Germline V CDR1 and CDR2: KGHSH, LQKENI. This CDR3 comprises 19 residues. This CDR3 reads CASSPVGTGAMILVTEAFF. The CDR3 DNA reads as TGTGCCAGCTCACCAGTCGGGACAGGAGCTATGATACTAGTCACTGAAGCTTTCTTT.

The rearrangement uses TRBV6-2 or TRBV6-3 and TRBJ2-7, with unresolved D. Looked up from germline, CDR1 is MNHEY and CDR2 is SVGEGT. The CDR3 sequence is 13 residues long. V lost 8 bases and J lost 3, with 14 bases in between. Here the CDR3 reads CASLRSGIYEQYF. The CDR3 DNA follows: TGTGCCAGCTTGAGATCAGGAATCTACGAGCAGTACTTC.

The rearrangement uses TRBV10-1 and TRBJ2-2, with D tentatively TRBD1 (5 bases). V lost 0 bases, J lost 0 bases, and 14 bases lay in between. There are 18 residues in the CDR3. Germline V CDR1 and CDR2: WNHNN, SYGVQD (reference sequence). The CDR3 protein is CASSESGWGSANTGELFF. For the CDR3, the DNA is TGCGCCAGCAGTGAGTCGGGCTGGGGCAGCGCGAACACCGGGGAGCTGTTTTTT.

In its sample, this clonotype was seen many times. The rearrangement joins TRBV4-1 to TRBJ2-3, with 10 bases lining up with TRBD2. This CDR3 has 16 residues. Germline CDR1 reads MGHRA; CDR2 reads YSYEKL. V lost 2 bases and J lost 2; bases outside the gene matches: 4. CDR3 sequence reads: CASSQLLAGFTDTQYF. The CDR3 region has the DNA TGCGCCAGCAGCCAACTACTAGCGGGGTTCACAGATACGCAGTATTTT.

This clonotype appeared a few times. CDR3 amino acids: CASSYAGVYEQYF. CDR3 sequence (DNA): TGTGCCAGCAGTTACGCGGGAGTCTACGAGCAGTACTTC. This chain links TRBV6-5 with TRBJ2-7; 7 positions agree with TRBD2. This CDR3 spans 13 amino acids. The junction had 1 base not matched to a gene; V was cut back by 2 bases and J by 3 bases. Germline loops: CDR1 MNHEY, CDR2 SVGAGI.

The rearrangement uses TRBV5-1 and TRBJ2-1, with D possibly matching TRBD2 (7 bases). Germline V gene data show CDR1 as SGHRS and CDR2 as YFSETQ. The germline V and J ends were trimmed by 0 bases and 0 bases, with 10 bases remaining between them. This CDR3 is built from 16 residues. The DNA for the CDR3 is TGCGCCAGCAGCTTGGCGGGGGGCCTCTCCTACAATGAGCAGTTCTTC. Its translation: CASSLAGGLSYNEQFF.

This clonotype showed up many times. The J gene is TRBJ2-3, the V gene TRBV6-1; TRBD1 matches at 8 bases. The CDR3 has 19 amino acids. Germline V gene lookup returns CDR1 MNHNS and CDR2 SASEGT. J lost 6 bases, V lost 4 bases, and 21 bases had no gene match. Here the CDR3 reads CASSAKTGERIIFSDTQYF. The CDR3 bases are TGTGCCAGCAGTGCCAAGACAGGGGAGCGCATCATTTTTTCGGATACGCAGTATTTT.

This clonotype was counted many times. The V gene is TRBV20-1, the J gene TRBJ2-1; D uncertain. The ends were cut back, 0 bases at V and 0 bases at J, with 12 bases in the middle. The CDR3 consists of 16 residues. Germline V gives CDR1 DFQATT, CDR2 SNEGSKA (reference sequence). CDR3 region: CSARDSTPYSYNEQFF. The CDR3 DNA is TGCAGTGCTAGAGATTCGACACCCTACTCCTACAATGAGCAGTTCTTC.

This clonotype was picked up many times. The V gene is TRBV12-3 or TRBV12-4, the J gene TRBJ2-3; a possible D gene is TRBD2 (6 bases). V dropped 5 bases and J dropped 3 bases, with 12 bases sitting between them. The CDR3 totals 14 residues. The CDR3 sequence is CASSAGLRTDTQYF. The CDR3 nucleotides read TGTGCCAGCAGTGCGGGGTTGAGGACAGATACGCAGTATTTT.

The chain employs TRBV3-1 and TRBJ2-2, with TRBD2 matching 9 bases. Germline CDR1 and CDR2: LGHDT and YNNKEL (reference sequence). CDR3 size: 17 residues. The trim removed 3 bases at V and 0 bases at J, leaving 5 bases unmatched. CDR3 bases: TGTGCCAGCAGCCACTCCGGACTAGCGTCGAACACCGGGGAGCTGTTTTTT. Translating gives CASSHSGLASNTGELFF.